This is a list of T cell receptor beta chains from one sample in a study of a mutant IDH1 vaccine in newly diagnosed glioma. These receptors' antigens are unknown. The repertoire was sequenced with immunoSEQ multiplex PCR; TCRdb's copy has only in-frame clones and lacks some. Of about 120,000 clones in the sample, about 82% were seen once. Here the sequenced sample was PBMCs, taken from a glioma patient whose treatment included an IDH1 peptide vaccine. Source of these receptors: a middle-aged man with glioma. CDR3s include the opening cysteine and the closing phenylalanine or tryptophan. The order of the fields is CDR3 DNA, CDR3 protein, D gene, V gene, clone size, J gene. A D gene is named only where the DNA matches it firmly. Expanded clones get a size class; other rows say once, few or many, or leave the size out.

CDR3 DNA: TGCGCCAGCAGCTATACAGGGGGCGCAAGTTCAATGGGCTACACCTTC
CDR3 protein: CASSYTGGASSMGYTF
D gene: TRBD1
V gene: TRBV5-1
clone size: -
J gene: TRBJ1-2

CDR3 DNA: TGTGCCAGCAGCCCAAGGACGGTTCCCCCATACGAGCAGTACTTC
CDR3 protein: CASSPRTVPPYEQYF
D gene: -
V gene: TRBV9
clone size: -
J gene: TRBJ2-7

CDR3 DNA: TGTGCCAGTAGTACAGGACAGCAGACGGCCACTGAAGCTTTCTTT
CDR3 protein: CASSTGQQTATEAFF
D gene: -
V gene: TRBV19
clone size: once
J gene: TRBJ1-1

CDR3 DNA: TGTGCCAGCAGTTCAGGGGACACCGGGGAGCTGTTTTTT
CDR3 protein: CASSSGDTGELFF
D gene: -
V gene: TRBV28
clone size: -
J gene: TRBJ2-2

CDR3 DNA: TGTGCCAGCAGCCCAAACAGCGAATTCTACTATGGCTACACCTTC
CDR3 protein: CASSPNSEFYYGYTF
D gene: -
V gene: TRBV7-9
clone size: -
J gene: TRBJ1-2

CDR3 DNA: TGCGCCAGCAGCCAAGAGGCAGCCCGCAATTACGCCTATAGCAATCAGCCCCAGCATTTT
CDR3 protein: CASSQEAARNYAYSNQPQHF
D gene: -
V gene: TRBV4-3
clone size: -
J gene: TRBJ1-5

CDR3 DNA: TGTGCCAGCAGTCATAACCGGGCCCAGCATTTT
CDR3 protein: CASSHNRAQHF
D gene: -
V gene: TRBV27
clone size: -
J gene: TRBJ1-5

CDR3 DNA: TGTGCCAGCAGCTTAGGAACAGGGAAAGAGACCCAGTACTTC
CDR3 protein: CASSLGTGKETQYF
D gene: -
V gene: TRBV11-3
clone size: -
J gene: TRBJ2-5

CDR3 DNA: TGTGCCAGCAGCTTGTTGGGACTAGCGGGGATCCACGAGCAGTACTTC
CDR3 protein: CASSLLGLAGIHEQYF
D gene: TRBD2
V gene: TRBV5-4
clone size: -
J gene: TRBJ2-7

CDR3 DNA: TGTGCCAGCAGCCCCACTAGCGGCGGCTACGAGCAGTACTTC
CDR3 protein: CASSPTSGGYEQYF
D gene: TRBD2
V gene: TRBV6-6
clone size: -
J gene: TRBJ2-7

CDR3 DNA: TGCGCCAGCAGCCAAGAACCTAGCGGGAAAACCAATGAGCAGTTCTTC
CDR3 protein: CASSQEPSGKTNEQFF
D gene: TRBD2
V gene: TRBV4-3
clone size: -
J gene: TRBJ2-1

CDR3 DNA: TGCAGCGCCCGAAGAACAGGGGCAGGCTCTGGAAACACCATATATTTT
CDR3 protein: CSARRTGAGSGNTIYF
D gene: TRBD1
V gene: TRBV29-1
clone size: -
J gene: TRBJ1-3

CDR3 DNA: TGCAGCGTTGAATTTGTCAGGACAGGGATCTCCGGGGAGCTGTTTTTT
CDR3 protein: CSVEFVRTGISGELFF
D gene: TRBD1
V gene: TRBV29-1
clone size: -
J gene: TRBJ2-2

CDR3 DNA: TGCAGCGTCTTGACTGGAAACACCATATATTTT
CDR3 protein: CSVLTGNTIYF
D gene: -
V gene: TRBV29-1
clone size: few
J gene: TRBJ1-3

CDR3 DNA: TGTGCCAGCAGCTTAGCCCTAGCGGAGCAGTTCTTC
CDR3 protein: CASSLALAEQFF
D gene: -
V gene: TRBV7-6
clone size: -
J gene: TRBJ2-1

CDR3 DNA: TGTGCCAGCAGCTTAGGTTACAGTAACACTGAAGCTTTCTTT
CDR3 protein: CASSLGYSNTEAFF
D gene: -
V gene: TRBV7-2
clone size: -
J gene: TRBJ1-1

CDR3 DNA: TGTGCCACCAGACAGGGCCTGAACACTGAAGCTTTCTTT
CDR3 protein: CATRQGLNTEAFF
D gene: TRBD1
V gene: TRBV10-3
clone size: -
J gene: TRBJ1-1

CDR3 DNA: TGTGCCAGCAGCCTGGCGGGGTCCTACGAGCAGTACTTC
CDR3 protein: CASSLAGSYEQYF
D gene: -
V gene: TRBV5-6
clone size: -
J gene: TRBJ2-7

CDR3 DNA: TGTGCCAGCTCACGGGGGGACAGAGCGAATCAGCCCCAGCATTTT
CDR3 protein: CASSRGDRANQPQHF
D gene: TRBD1
V gene: TRBV18
clone size: few
J gene: TRBJ1-5

CDR3 DNA: TGTGCCAGTACCCCAATCGCTCCCGGTCGTCAGCCCCAGCATTTT
CDR3 protein: CASTPIAPGRQPQHF
D gene: -
V gene: TRBV19
clone size: -
J gene: TRBJ1-5

CDR3 DNA: TGTGCCAGCAGCCCCGGGACAGGGGGCTTTAACAAGCAGTACTTC
CDR3 protein: CASSPGTGGFNKQYF
D gene: TRBD1
V gene: TRBV13
clone size: -
J gene: TRBJ2-7

CDR3 DNA: TGTGCCAGCAGCCAGACAGGGTCGAACACTGAAGCTTTCTTT
CDR3 protein: CASSQTGSNTEAFF
D gene: TRBD1
V gene: TRBV27
clone size: -
J gene: TRBJ1-1

CDR3 DNA: TGTGCCAGCAGTGAAGGGGACAGGGGATTCGGGCAGTACTTC
CDR3 protein: CASSEGDRGFGQYF
D gene: TRBD1
V gene: TRBV25-1
clone size: few
J gene: TRBJ2-7

CDR3 DNA: TGTGCTAGTGCTATGGGACAGGGAGGTGAGACCCAGTACTTC
CDR3 protein: CASAMGQGGETQYF
D gene: TRBD1
V gene: TRBV12-5
clone size: once
J gene: TRBJ2-5

CDR3 DNA: TGTGCCAGCAGCGTGGAAAGCGGGTACCAAGAGACCCAGTACTTC
CDR3 protein: CASSVESGYQETQYF
D gene: -
V gene: TRBV6-1
clone size: -
J gene: TRBJ2-5

CDR3 DNA: TGTGCCAGCAGTTACTCGCCAGGGACCACAGATACGCAGTATTTT
CDR3 protein: CASSYSPGTTDTQYF
D gene: -
V gene: TRBV6-5
clone size: -
J gene: TRBJ2-3

CDR3 DNA: TGTGCCAGCAGCTCTCGACAGGAAAGCTCCTACGAGCAGTACTTC
CDR3 protein: CASSSRQESSYEQYF
D gene: -
V gene: TRBV7-6
clone size: -
J gene: TRBJ2-7

CDR3 DNA: TGTGCCAGCAATTTCCGGGACAGCTACAATGAGCAGTTCTTC
CDR3 protein: CASNFRDSYNEQFF
D gene: TRBD1
V gene: TRBV6-6
clone size: -
J gene: TRBJ2-1

CDR3 DNA: TGTGCCAGCAGTGCAGGGACAGGATACGCAGATACGCAGTATTTT
CDR3 protein: CASSAGTGYADTQYF
D gene: TRBD1
V gene: TRBV27
clone size: -
J gene: TRBJ2-3

CDR3 DNA: TGTGCCAGTAGTGGACAAATCGGGACAACGGGACTCGAGCAGTACTTC
CDR3 protein: CASSGQIGTTGLEQYF
D gene: -
V gene: TRBV19
clone size: -
J gene: TRBJ2-7

CDR3 DNA: TGTGCCACCAGCAGAGTAGGGGGAGGACAGCCCCAGCATTTT
CDR3 protein: CATSRVGGGQPQHF
D gene: -
V gene: TRBV15
clone size: -
J gene: TRBJ1-5

CDR3 DNA: TGTGCCAGCAGCTTCCCAGGGGGGCGGTATGGCTACACCTTC
CDR3 protein: CASSFPGGRYGYTF
D gene: TRBD1
V gene: TRBV7-9
clone size: few
J gene: TRBJ1-2

CDR3 DNA: TGTGCCAGCAGTGCCTCCGGGACATTGAACACTGAAGCTTTCTTT
CDR3 protein: CASSASGTLNTEAFF
D gene: -
V gene: TRBV27
clone size: -
J gene: TRBJ1-1

CDR3 DNA: TGTGCCAGCAGCATCGGGACTAGCGAGAGCACAGATACGCAGTATTTT
CDR3 protein: CASSIGTSESTDTQYF
D gene: TRBD2
V gene: TRBV7-9
clone size: many
J gene: TRBJ2-3

CDR3 DNA: TGTGCCAGCAGTTTTGCCCCGACAGGGGGCAGCTATGGCTACACCTTC
CDR3 protein: CASSFAPTGGSYGYTF
D gene: TRBD1
V gene: TRBV27
clone size: -
J gene: TRBJ1-2

CDR3 DNA: TGTGCCAGCAGCTTCGGGACTACCGGGAGAGAGAATGAGCAGTTCTTC
CDR3 protein: CASSFGTTGRENEQFF
D gene: TRBD2
V gene: TRBV7-9
clone size: -
J gene: TRBJ2-1

CDR3 DNA: TGTGCCAGCAGCTTGACAGGGCTAGAGACCCAGTACTTC
CDR3 protein: CASSLTGLETQYF
D gene: -
V gene: TRBV5-4
clone size: -
J gene: TRBJ2-5

CDR3 DNA: TGTGCCAGCAGCCGCGATACTACCAGCACAGATACGCAGTATTTT
CDR3 protein: CASSRDTTSTDTQYF
D gene: -
V gene: TRBV5-6
clone size: -
J gene: TRBJ2-3

CDR3 DNA: TGTGCCAGCAGTGAATCTGGGACTCTTTCTGGAAACACCATATATTTT
CDR3 protein: CASSESGTLSGNTIYF
D gene: -
V gene: TRBV25-1
clone size: -
J gene: TRBJ1-3

CDR3 DNA: TGTGCCACCAGCACCCCGGACAGCCTTGCCTACGAGCAGTACTTC
CDR3 protein: CATSTPDSLAYEQYF
D gene: -
V gene: TRBV15
clone size: few
J gene: TRBJ2-7

CDR3 DNA: TGTGCCAGCAGTTCCTTGGACAGCTATGGCTACACCTTC
CDR3 protein: CASSSLDSYGYTF
D gene: -
V gene: TRBV6-5
clone size: few
J gene: TRBJ1-2

CDR3 DNA: TGTGCCAGCAGCCTCCCACACGGGGGGGCCGCAGATACGCAGTATTTT
CDR3 protein: CASSLPHGGAADTQYF
D gene: TRBD2
V gene: TRBV9
clone size: -
J gene: TRBJ2-3

CDR3 DNA: TGTGCCAGCAGCTTTAAGAAGAACACTGAAGCTTTCTTT
CDR3 protein: CASSFKKNTEAFF
D gene: -
V gene: TRBV7-9
clone size: -
J gene: TRBJ1-1

CDR3 DNA: TGTGCTAGCAGCTCCTCCTCAGGGGGCGAAGAGACCCAGTACTTC
CDR3 protein: CASSSSSGGEETQYF
D gene: TRBD1
V gene: TRBV7-7
clone size: -
J gene: TRBJ2-5

CDR3 DNA: TGTGCCAGCAGCTTAGCCCCAGGAGGCTATGGCTACACCTTC
CDR3 protein: CASSLAPGGYGYTF
D gene: -
V gene: TRBV7-2
clone size: -
J gene: TRBJ1-2

CDR3 DNA: TGTGCCAGCAGTTTATCGATAAAGAAGAACGAGCAGTACTTC
CDR3 protein: CASSLSIKKNEQYF
D gene: -
V gene: TRBV27
clone size: -
J gene: TRBJ2-7

CDR3 DNA: TGTGCCAGCGGTATAGGGGAGGGGCACTCCTACAATGAGCAGTTCTTC
CDR3 protein: CASGIGEGHSYNEQFF
D gene: TRBD2
V gene: TRBV2
clone size: -
J gene: TRBJ2-1

CDR3 DNA: TGTGCCACCAGCAGAGGGACGGAAGATGGCTACACCTTC
CDR3 protein: CATSRGTEDGYTF
D gene: -
V gene: TRBV15
clone size: few
J gene: TRBJ1-2

CDR3 DNA: TGTGCCAGCTCACCCACTCGGACAGTGAGGATCTATGGCTACACCTTC
CDR3 protein: CASSPTRTVRIYGYTF
D gene: -
V gene: TRBV18
clone size: -
J gene: TRBJ1-2

CDR3 DNA: TGTGCCAGCAGAAAGACTAGCGGGGGGGCGGGTGAGCAGTTCTTC
CDR3 protein: CASRKTSGGAGEQFF
D gene: TRBD2
V gene: TRBV6-6
clone size: -
J gene: TRBJ2-1

CDR3 DNA: TGTGCCAGCAGTTTCGGACAGGGGGCGGTGGAGACCCAGTACTTC
CDR3 protein: CASSFGQGAVETQYF
D gene: TRBD1
V gene: TRBV28
clone size: -
J gene: TRBJ2-5

CDR3 DNA: TGTGCCAGCAGCTTAGATCTAGGACCGGTAGGTCTAGTTTTC
CDR3 protein: CASSLDLGPVGLVF
D gene: -
V gene: TRBV11-2
clone size: -
J gene: TRBJ2-7

CDR3 DNA: TGTGCCAGCAGCCCCGGTCTGGCCAACGTCCTGACTTTC
CDR3 protein: CASSPGLANVLTF
D gene: -
V gene: TRBV7-3
clone size: -
J gene: TRBJ2-6

CDR3 DNA: TGTGCCAGCAGCTCCGACAGGGGCGGTTACGAGCAGTACTTC
CDR3 protein: CASSSDRGGYEQYF
D gene: TRBD1
V gene: TRBV9
clone size: -
J gene: TRBJ2-7

CDR3 DNA: TGTGCCACCAGCAGGATTAGCACGGGAGGCCCGAACACCGGGGAGCTGTTTTTT
CDR3 protein: CATSRISTGGPNTGELFF
D gene: TRBD2
V gene: TRBV15
clone size: -
J gene: TRBJ2-2

CDR3 DNA: TGTGCCAGCAGTGAAGGGTTTGTGGCTGGGGCCAACGTCCTGACTTTC
CDR3 protein: CASSEGFVAGANVLTF
D gene: -
V gene: TRBV6-1
clone size: -
J gene: TRBJ2-6

CDR3 DNA: TGTGCCAGCAGTTACTCGGGGGCAACTATGAACACTGAAGCTTTCTTT
CDR3 protein: CASSYSGATMNTEAFF
D gene: -
V gene: TRBV6-5
clone size: -
J gene: TRBJ1-1